The 14 T cell receptor beta chains in this list originate from one sample, sequenced in a study of blood T cell repertoires in COVID-19. Profiled with immunoSEQ multiplex PCR; TCRdb holds only in-frame clones, not every one. The sample records fewer than 400,000 clones, roughly 90% being singletons. Material for sequencing was PBMCs or T cells enriched from blood (not recorded which). These receptor sequences come from a woman younger than 45 who had been exposed to COVID-19.

The sample holds a few counts of this clone. This chain links TRBV5-1 with TRBJ1-1, with TRBD1 identical over 8 bases. J gave up 5 bases and V 4 bases, and 10 bases lay outside the gene matches. This CDR3 is built from 15 residues. The germline V gene encodes CDR1 SGHRS and CDR2 YFSETQ. The CDR3 is CASSARQGLRTEAFF. The CDR3 DNA is TGCGCCAGCAGCGCCCGACAGGGGTTGAGGACTGAAGCTTTCTTT.

The gene calls are TRBV7-9 and TRBJ2-7, with a possible D match to TRBD2 (6 bases). CDR3 size: 16 residues. V lost 3 bases and J 1 base, leaving 16 bases between the germline ends. Germline-derived CDR1 and CDR2 are SEHNR and FQNEAQ (reference sequence). The CDR3 coding sequence is TGTGCCAGCAGCTTGGGACGGGGACTCCTTTCCTACGAGCAGTACTTC. Protein product: CASSLGRGLLSYEQYF.

CDR3 loop: CSVQRLVNNEQFF. The CDR3 nucleotides are TGCAGCGTTCAACGACTAGTTAACAATGAGCAGTTCTTC. This chain links TRBV29-1 with TRBJ2-1; tentative D call: TRBD2 (6 bases). V was shortened by 5 bases and J by 5 bases, with 13 bases between the two germline ends. This CDR3 is built from 13 residues. From germline, CDR1 is SQVTM and CDR2 ANQGSEA.

V gene TRBV30 combines with J gene TRBJ1-5, with D possibly TRBD1 on 6 matching bases. The CDR3 covers 13 residues. The V end was cut by 0 bases, the J end by 4 bases, with 7 bases between. The germline V gene has CDR1 GTSNPN and CDR2 SVGIG (reference sequence). The CDR3 reads CAWSVRGNQPQHF. The CDR3 region has the DNA TGTGCCTGGAGTGTAAGGGGGAATCAGCCCCAGCATTTT.

This chain connects TRBV30 to TRBJ1-1; TRBD1 aligns across 9 bases. Germline values: CDR1 GTSNPN, CDR2 SVGIG (reference sequence). V was pared by 3 bases and J by 9 bases, with 8 bases of the junction left unmatched. The CDR3 has 13 residues. As DNA, the CDR3 is TGTGCCTGGAGGGGGACAGGGCGTACGAAAGCTTTCTTT. Protein sequence: CAWRGTGRTKAFF.

In DNA, the CDR3 is TGTGCCAGCTCCCCCGGACAGGGGGTTAATTCACCCCTCCACTTT. Protein product: CASSPGQGVNSPLHF. The V call is TRBV18, the J call TRBJ1-6; 10 bases align to TRBD1. The germline V gene encodes CDR1 KGHSH and CDR2 LQKENI. The CDR3 loop spans 15 amino acids. V shed 6 bases, J shed 6 bases, and the junction held 5 bases outside the gene matches.

The V gene is TRBV19, the J gene TRBJ1-1, with TRBD1 matching 8 bases. Germline V gene lookup returns CDR1 LNHDA and CDR2 SQIVND (reference sequence). The CDR3 loop spans 14 amino acids. The J segment lost 7 bases and the V segment lost 5 bases, leaving 9 bases of the junction unmatched. CDR3 in amino acids: CASSVDPGGLEAFF. CDR3 DNA sequence: TGTGCCAGTAGTGTTGACCCAGGGGGCCTTGAAGCTTTCTTT.

The genes are TRBV2 and TRBJ1-4; D is ambiguous. Germline lookup yields CDR1 SNHLY and CDR2 FYNNEI. This CDR3 contains 17 residues. V was trimmed by 2 bases and J by 0 bases, leaving 13 bases between them. The CDR3 sequence: CASSENPPGTTNEKLFF. DNA for the CDR3: TGTGCCAGCAGTGAAAACCCGCCGGGGACAACTAATGAAAAACTGTTTTTT.

This chain connects TRBV2 to TRBJ1-4; possibly TRBD1 for D (6 bases). Germline-derived CDR1 and CDR2 are SNHLY and FYNNEI. The CDR3 covers 13 residues. V gave up 7 bases and J gave up 8 bases, with 14 bases separating them. DNA for the CDR3: TGTGCCAGCAAGGCAGGGGTCGGAGAAAAACTGTTTTTT. Its translation: CASKAGVGEKLFF.

The rearrangement links TRBV29-1 to TRBJ1-2, with 7 bases matching TRBD1. The CDR3 runs 11 residues. The V gene's germline CDR1 is SQVTM and CDR2 ANQGSEA. V was clipped by 5 bases and J by 4 bases; unmatched bases: 1. The CDR3 region has the DNA TGCAGCGTTAACAGGGGCTATGGCTACACCTTC. This codes for CSVNRGYGYTF.

V is TRBV27 and J is TRBJ1-1; 10 bases match TRBD1. The CDR3 has 19 residues. V was pared by 3 bases and J by 4 bases, with 17 bases of the junction left unmatched. CDR1 and CDR2 from the germline V gene are MNHEY and SMNVEV (reference sequence). The DNA of the CDR3 is TGTGCCAGCAGTTTTGGGGCTGCAGACAGGGGGCGATGGGGCACTGAAGCTTTCTTT. Protein sequence: CASSFGAADRGRWGTEAFF.

The gene calls are TRBV6-6 and TRBJ2-2; possible D gene TRBD1, 6 bases. The CDR3 extends over 19 amino acids. Germline-derived CDR1 and CDR2 are MNHNY and SVGAGI (reference sequence). V shed 5 bases and J shed 4 bases, with 26 bases lying between them. The CDR3 spells CASSPAPPYRERRTGELFF. For the CDR3, the DNA is TGTGCCAGCAGTCCCGCCCCGCCTTACAGGGAAAGGCGCACCGGGGAGCTGTTTTTT.

The chain uses TRBV29-1 and TRBJ2-1, with 10 bases lining up with TRBD1. The ends lost 6 bases at V and 4 bases at J; junction bases unmatched: 6. CDR3 length: 14 amino acids. The V gene's germline CDR1 is SQVTM and CDR2 ANQGSEA. CDR3 region: CSVGWTGGYNEQFF. CDR3 nucleotide sequence: TGCAGCGTGGGATGGACAGGGGGATACAATGAGCAGTTCTTC.

The chain couples TRBV13 to TRBJ1-2; D is perhaps TRBD1 (6 bases). CDR3 size: 16 residues. The ends were cut back, 6 bases at V and 3 bases at J, with 20 bases in the middle. Per the germline V gene, CDR1 is PRHDT and CDR2 is FYEKMQ (reference sequence). CDR3 protein: CASRPSRGGVHYGYTF. The CDR3, as DNA: TGTGCCAGCAGGCCCTCCCGAGGGGGGGTTCACTATGGCTACACCTTC.